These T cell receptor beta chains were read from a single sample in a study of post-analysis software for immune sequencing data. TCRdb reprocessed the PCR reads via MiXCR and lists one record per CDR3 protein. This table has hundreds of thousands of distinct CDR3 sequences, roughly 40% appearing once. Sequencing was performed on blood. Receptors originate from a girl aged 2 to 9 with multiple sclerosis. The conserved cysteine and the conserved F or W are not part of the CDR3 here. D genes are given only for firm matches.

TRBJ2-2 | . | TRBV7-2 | ASSLVAATGELF
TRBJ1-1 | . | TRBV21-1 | TSSKAVVTENTEAF
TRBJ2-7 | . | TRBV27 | ASSRLGTPQAYEQY
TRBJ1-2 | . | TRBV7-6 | ASSLVGGTEYGYT
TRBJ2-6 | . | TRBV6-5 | ASSYEGAGANVLT
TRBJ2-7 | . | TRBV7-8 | ASSLVGRDDEQY
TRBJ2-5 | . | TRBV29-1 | SVRSQETQY
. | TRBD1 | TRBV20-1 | SARNPGQGLSEQY
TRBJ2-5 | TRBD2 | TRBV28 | ASSSVAGGNQETQY
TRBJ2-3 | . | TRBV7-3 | ASSLEGDADTQY
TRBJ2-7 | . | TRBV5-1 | ASHDAVAYEQY
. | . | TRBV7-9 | ASSLQGGRYEQY
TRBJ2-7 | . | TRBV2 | ASKTGYEQY
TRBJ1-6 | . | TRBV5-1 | ASSLSGGAYNSPLH
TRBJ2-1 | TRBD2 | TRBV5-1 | ASSLVSGTSGNEQF
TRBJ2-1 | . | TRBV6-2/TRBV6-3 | ASSYESISEQF
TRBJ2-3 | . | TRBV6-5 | ASSYSGTDTQY
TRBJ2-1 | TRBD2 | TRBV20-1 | SAEASGDYNEQF
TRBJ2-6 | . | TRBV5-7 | ASSLDLFRGNSGANVLT
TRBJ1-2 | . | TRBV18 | ASSRDRQGSGYT
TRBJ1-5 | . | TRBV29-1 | SVVISGAGADQPQH
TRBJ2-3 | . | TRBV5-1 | ASTTDRTQY
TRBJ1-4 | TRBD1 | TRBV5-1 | ASSSGQGDEKLF
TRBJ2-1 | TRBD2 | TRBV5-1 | ASSRLISGGSYNEQF
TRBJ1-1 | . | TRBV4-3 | ASSQDVLGGGTEAF
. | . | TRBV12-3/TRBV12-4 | ASTSGQVRHEQY
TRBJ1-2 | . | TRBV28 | ASTRGGDMRGYT
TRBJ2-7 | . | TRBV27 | ASSPGTKPDSYEQY
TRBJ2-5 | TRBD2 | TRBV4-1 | ASSQDRERVGGETQY
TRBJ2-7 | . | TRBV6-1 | ASSRGGYEQY
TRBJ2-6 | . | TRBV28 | ASSFGAMGGANVLT
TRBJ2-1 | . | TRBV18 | ASSQGNEQF
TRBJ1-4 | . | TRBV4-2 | ASSQVQGPGKANEKLF
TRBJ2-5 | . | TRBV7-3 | ASSPDGYYQETQY
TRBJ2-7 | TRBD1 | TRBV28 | ASSLPRQGYEQY
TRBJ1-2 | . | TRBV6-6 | ASSYSHSAGYT
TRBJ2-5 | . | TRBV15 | ATSREAGRKETQY
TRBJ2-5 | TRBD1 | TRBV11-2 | ASSYGQGVSETQY
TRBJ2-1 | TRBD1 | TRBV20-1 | SARDPLRGQGNEQF
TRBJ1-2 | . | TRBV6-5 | ASSYGGVRRGYT
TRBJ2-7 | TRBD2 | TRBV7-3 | ASSFFGREQY
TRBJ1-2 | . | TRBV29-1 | SALWDFGYT
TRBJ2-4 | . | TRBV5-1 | ASSLAGDVLAKNIQY
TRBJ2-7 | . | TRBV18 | ASSRTGDTYAYEQY
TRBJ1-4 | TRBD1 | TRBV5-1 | ASSHRTGPTTNEKLF
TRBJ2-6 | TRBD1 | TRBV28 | ASSLWGTGAGANVLT
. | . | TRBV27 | ASSPDRGGQETQY
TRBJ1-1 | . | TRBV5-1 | ASSPRETNTEAF
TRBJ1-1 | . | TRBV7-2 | ASSLATGYTEAF